This T cell receptor beta chain was identified in a study of CD8 T cells in Susac syndrome. CDR1 LGHDT and CDR2 YNNKEL come from the germline V gene (reference sequence). The V end was cut by 1 base, the J end by 5 bases, with 9 bases between. The CDR3 spans 13 residues. RNA totalling roughly 0.45 to 1 ug underwent reverse transcription with random hexamers. An immunoSEQ multiplex PCR generated amplified TCR beta CDR3 products spanning 54 Vbeta and 13 Jbeta. MiXCR, run by TCRdb on the immunoSEQ multiplex PCR reads, gives a single entry per CDR3 protein. This repertoire shows approximately 210,000 distinct CDR3 sequences, 95% found once; its top ten account for around 0.099%. Blood CD8+ and CD4+ T cells underwent high-throughput TCR beta sequencing. Included as multiple sclerosis controls were treatment-naive patients who had stable or active relapsing-remitting disease. Negative isolation was used for CD8+ and CD4+ T cells, and FACS enrichment was applied to TEMRA cells.

This chain joins TRBV3-1 and TRBJ2-7; D unclear. The clonotype was recovered from a human donor with multiple sclerosis. The sequenced sample was CD4+ T cells from PBMCs. CDR3 amino acids: CASSQGGSHEQYF. CDR3 in DNA: TGTGCCAGCAGCCAAGGGGGTTCCCACGAGCAGTACTTC.